The 26 T cell receptor beta chains presented below share a single source sample, sequenced in a study of blood T cell repertoires in COVID-19. Method: immunoSEQ multiplex PCR; TCRdb's copy keeps in-frame clones and lacks some. The data show about 56,000 clones, 80% to 90% seen once. Sequencing was performed on peripheral blood. All receptors derive from a human donor in a cohort sampled during active COVID-19.

The gene calls are TRBV19 and TRBJ1-5, with a tentative D call TRBD1 (5 bases). Germline CDR1 reads LNHDA; CDR2 reads SQIVND (reference sequence). The CDR3 contains 15 residues. V was trimmed by 10 bases and J by 4 bases, leaving 20 bases between them. In DNA form, the CDR3 reads TGTGCCACCATGGGGACCACGGGGGAGAATCAGCCCCAGCATTTT. Amino acid sequence: CATMGTTGENQPQHF.

The gene calls are TRBV19 and TRBJ2-3; 12 bases match TRBD2. The CDR3 runs 14 residues. Germline loops: CDR1 LNHDA, CDR2 SQIVND (reference sequence). With V trimmed by 5 bases and J by 6 bases, 3 bases remained unmatched. The CDR3 DNA reads as TGTGCCAGTAGTCGGACTAGCGGGGACGATACGCAGTATTTT. It translates to CASSRTSGDDTQYF.

The V call is TRBV5-1, the J call TRBJ1-1; D possibly corresponds to TRBD1 (6 bases). The CDR3 runs 11 residues. With 0 bases removed from V and 10 bases from J, the gap between germline ends came to 7 bases. Per the germline V gene, CDR1 is SGHRS and CDR2 is YFSETQ. CDR3 amino acids: CASSLEQGAFF. The CDR3 region has the DNA TGCGCCAGCAGCTTGGAACAGGGAGCTTTCTTT. Together with reference TRBV5-1 and TRBJ1-1, the CDR3 gives the full variable domain: KAGVTQTPRYLIKTRGQQVTLSCSPISGHRSVSWYQQTPGQGLQFLFEYFSETQRNKGNFPGRFSGRQFSNSRSEMNVSTLELGDSALYLCASSLEQGAFFGQGTRLTVV.

The rearrangement links TRBV2 to TRBJ1-2, with 7 bases matching TRBD1. CDR1 and CDR2 (germline): SNHLY, FYNNEI. CDR3 length: 12 residues. V lost 7 bases and J lost 4; bases outside the gene matches: 3. CDR3 sequence reads: CASTDRVYGYTF. As DNA, the CDR3 is TGTGCCAGCACAGACAGGGTCTATGGCTACACCTTC.

The rearrangement links TRBV19 to TRBJ1-2; possible D gene TRBD1, 5 bases. Germline lookup yields CDR1 LNHDA and CDR2 SQIVND (reference sequence). Trimming left V 3 bases short and J 0 bases short, with 11 bases between. The CDR3 is made up of 15 amino acids. In DNA form, the CDR3 reads TGTGCCAGTAGTATGTGGGGGACTACTAACTATGGCTACACCTTC. Its translation is CASSMWGTTNYGYTF.

V and J are TRBV28 and TRBJ1-1; D gene unclear. This CDR3 contains 12 residues. Per germline, CDR1 MDHEN and CDR2 SYDVKM. V lost 3 bases, J lost 3 bases, and 5 bases lay in between. The CDR3 loop reads CASSFYYTEAFF. The CDR3 coding sequence is TGTGCCAGCAGTTTTTATTACACTGAAGCTTTCTTT.

The chain carries TRBV5-1 and TRBJ2-7; no clear D gene. Germline V gene data show CDR1 as SGHRS and CDR2 as YFSETQ. The CDR3 covers 14 residues. The V end was cut by 0 bases, the J end by 2 bases, with 9 bases between. CDR3 coding DNA: TGCGCCAGCAGCTTGGACCCGGAGCCCTACGAGCAGTACTTC. Protein sequence: CASSLDPEPYEQYF.

V gene TRBV4-1 combines with J gene TRBJ1-4; D is possibly TRBD1 (5 bases). V gave up 0 bases and J gave up 14 bases, with 13 bases separating them. The CDR3 loop spans 13 amino acids. The V gene's germline CDR1 is MGHRA and CDR2 YSYEKL. CDR3 loop: CASSQDLQVRLFF. CDR3 DNA: TGCGCCAGCAGCCAAGACCTACAGGTTCGTCTGTTTTTT.

The chain carries TRBV6-6 and TRBJ2-7, with 12 bases identical to TRBD1. CDR3 size: 15 residues. CDR1 and CDR2 (germline): MNHNY, SVGAGI (reference sequence). The J segment lost 7 bases and the V segment lost 3 bases, leaving 7 bases of the junction unmatched. CDR3 in amino acids: CASSYPGQGAREQYF. CDR3 sequence (DNA): TGTGCCAGCAGTTATCCGGGACAGGGGGCGCGGGAGCAGTACTTC.

The gene calls are TRBV12-3 or TRBV12-4 and TRBJ2-1; 7 bases line up with TRBD1. V gave up 7 bases and J gave up 6 bases; unmatched junction bases: 3. The CDR3 totals 12 residues. CDR3 region: CASTSGGNEQFF. CDR3 bases: TGTGCCAGCACCTCAGGGGGCAATGAGCAGTTCTTC.

The CDR3 DNA reads as TGTGCCAGTCCTTACCGGGACAGGGAATCTGGCAATGAGCAGTTCTTC. This gives the protein CASPYRDRESGNEQFF. This chain links TRBV7-9 with TRBJ2-1; the match to TRBD1 covers 9 bases. Germline V gene sequence: CDR1 SEHNR, CDR2 FQNEAQ (reference sequence). Unmatched junction bases numbered 15, after V lost 9 bases and J lost 6 bases. CDR3 length: 16 residues.

The chain is built from TRBV5-1 and TRBJ1-2; D uncertain. V shed 1 base and J shed 2 bases, with 9 bases lying between them. The CDR3 sequence is 14 residues long. Looked up from germline, CDR1 is SGHRS and CDR2 is YFSETQ. CDR3 sequence reads: CASSLHGENYGYTF. As DNA, the CDR3 is TGCGCCAGCAGCTTGCACGGGGAAAACTATGGCTACACCTTC.

The V call is TRBV19, the J call TRBJ2-5, with 8 bases aligning to TRBD1. Germline assignment: CDR1 LNHDA and CDR2 SQIVND (reference sequence). After removal of 8 bases from V and 1 base from J, the junction contained 9 bases not matched to a gene. This CDR3 is built from 15 residues. The CDR3 DNA sequence: TGTGCCAGTGCCCCGGGACAGGCGATCCAAGAGACCCAGTACTTC. Protein: CASAPGQAIQETQYF.

V and J are TRBV6-5 and TRBJ1-1; TRBD1 matches at 8 bases. The CDR3 is 16 amino acids. V shed 3 bases, J shed 4 bases, and the junction held 10 bases outside the gene matches. Germline CDR1 is MNHEY and CDR2 is SVGAGI. In DNA, the CDR3 is TGTGCCAGCAGTTATCGGGCTTTACAGGGGGGCACTGAAGCTTTCTTT. Translated: CASSYRALQGGTEAFF.

The chain joins TRBV27 to TRBJ2-1; TRBD2 aligns across 7 bases. The CDR3 sequence is 14 residues long. The J segment lost 4 bases and the V segment lost 8 bases, leaving 8 bases of the junction unmatched. CDR1 is MNHEY, CDR2 SMNVEV, per germline (reference sequence). The CDR3 is CASRLAGVYNEQFF. The CDR3 DNA reads as TGTGCCAGCCGTCTGGCGGGGGTTTACAATGAGCAGTTCTTC.

The J gene is TRBJ2-5, the V gene TRBV5-4; TRBD2 matches 7 bases. Trimming at V came to 1 base and at J to 5 bases, leaving 14 bases not matched to a gene. There are 17 residues in the CDR3. The germline CDR1 and CDR2 sequences are SGHNT and YYREEE (reference sequence). CDR3 sequence (DNA): TGTGCCAGCAGCTTGTATAGCGGGCTCAGGGTTTTGGAGACCCAGTACTTC. Its protein is CASSLYSGLRVLETQYF.

This clone came up once. The J gene is TRBJ1-2, the V gene TRBV30; 12 bases map to TRBD1. V dropped 5 bases and J dropped 8; count of bases not matched to a gene: 6. The CDR3 is 13 residues long. Germline V lookup: CDR1 GTSNPN, CDR2 SVGIG (reference sequence). This chain's CDR3 is CAWGTGGAKGYTF. Written as DNA, the CDR3 is TGTGCCTGGGGGACAGGGGGCGCGAAGGGCTACACCTTC.

This chain links TRBV28 with TRBJ1-1; D is undetermined. The V and J ends lost 5 bases and 2 bases respectively, with 21 bases between them. Per the germline V gene, CDR1 is MDHEN and CDR2 is SYDVKM. The CDR3 runs 17 residues. The CDR3 nucleotides are TGTGCCAGCAGTCCCATGTTCGGAGGGATCGTTAACACTGAAGCTTTCTTT. It codes for CASSPMFGGIVNTEAFF. The full variable domain, completed using reference TRBV28 and TRBJ1-1, is DVKVTQSSRYLVKRTGEKVFLECVQDMDHENMFWYRQDPGLGLRLIYFSYDVKMKEKGDIPEGYSVSREKKERFSLILESASTNQTSMYLCASSPMFGGIVNTEAFFGQGTRLTVV.

The CDR3 spells CASSIQGSYQETQYF. As DNA, the CDR3 is TGTGCCAGTAGTATACAGGGATCGTACCAAGAGACCCAGTACTTC. The V gene is TRBV19, the J gene TRBJ2-5; TRBD1 is a possible D gene (5 bases). Germline lookup yields CDR1 LNHDA and CDR2 SQIVND (reference sequence). V lost 2 bases and J lost 0, with 10 bases in between. This CDR3 contains 15 residues.

This chain uses TRBV25-1 with TRBJ1-2; D is uncertain. The CDR3 is 14 amino acids. Germline V gives CDR1 MGHDK, CDR2 SYGVNS. V lost 1 base, J lost 7 bases, and 13 bases lay in between. CDR3 bases: TGTGCCAGCAGTGAATCTATGAGGGAGGGTGGCTACACCTTC. This sequence encodes CASSESMREGGYTF.

The chain couples TRBV10-3 to TRBJ1-2; tentatively, D is TRBD1 (6 bases). The V and J ends lost 10 bases and 1 base respectively, with 10 bases between them. The CDR3 consists of 12 residues. Germline CDR1 reads ENHRY; CDR2 reads SYGVKD. The CDR3 sequence is CASGGLNYGYTF. In DNA form, the CDR3 reads TGTGCCAGCGGGGGGCTTAACTATGGCTACACCTTC.

The rearrangement uses TRBV19 and TRBJ2-7, with TRBD1 identical over 7 bases. The CDR3 is 14 residues long. Germline lookup yields CDR1 LNHDA and CDR2 SQIVND (reference sequence). V lost 3 bases, J lost 3 bases, and 5 bases stayed unmatched. CDR3 region: CASSMGPGGYEQYF. The DNA of the CDR3 is TGTGCCAGTAGTATGGGGCCAGGGGGCTACGAGCAGTACTTC.

The chain couples TRBV28 to TRBJ2-7, with D perhaps matching TRBD1 (6 bases). Trimming cost V 2 bases and J 4 bases, with 12 bases left between them. CDR1 is MDHEN, CDR2 SYDVKM, per germline. CDR3 length equals 14 residues. The CDR3 spells CASSLTQGSYEQYF. In nucleotides, the CDR3 is TGTGCCAGCAGTTTAACACAGGGTTCGTACGAGCAGTACTTC.

The CDR3 coding sequence is TGTGCCAGCAGCCAAGGGACTAGCGGCAGCACAGATACGCAGTATTTT. Translated: CASSQGTSGSTDTQYF. The chain has TRBV4-2 and TRBJ2-3; 10 positions match TRBD2. The CDR3 has 16 amino acids. With 1 base clipped from V and 0 bases from J, the junction kept 1 base outside the gene matches. Germline V gene sequence: CDR1 LGHNA, CDR2 YNFKEQ.

Here the CDR3 reads CASSSVGQGNEQYF. CDR3 in DNA: TGTGCCAGCAGTTCCGTCGGACAGGGGAACGAGCAGTACTTC. The chain has TRBV5-5 and TRBJ2-7; 9 bases fit TRBD1. Trimming took 5 bases from V and 5 from J; bases not matched to a gene: 8. The length of the CDR3 is 14 residues. Germline values: CDR1 SGHKS, CDR2 YYEKEE (reference sequence). The whole variable domain, filled in from reference TRBV5-5 and TRBJ2-7, reads DAGVTQSPTHLIKTRGQQVTLRCSPISGHKSVSWYQQVLGQGPQFIFQYYEKEERGRGNFPDRFSARQFPNYSSELNVNALLLGDSALYLCASSSVGQGNEQYFGPGTRLTVT.

A single count supports this clone. The chain combines TRBV5-4 with TRBJ1-1; 12 bases are a match to TRBD1. Looked up from germline, CDR1 is SGHNT and CDR2 is YYREEE (reference sequence). The CDR3 extends over 15 amino acids. V lost 4 bases to trimming and J lost 4 bases; unmatched junction nucleotides: 5. The chain's CDR3 is CASSPGGQGATEAFF. For the CDR3, the DNA is TGTGCCAGCAGCCCTGGGGGACAGGGGGCCACTGAAGCTTTCTTT.